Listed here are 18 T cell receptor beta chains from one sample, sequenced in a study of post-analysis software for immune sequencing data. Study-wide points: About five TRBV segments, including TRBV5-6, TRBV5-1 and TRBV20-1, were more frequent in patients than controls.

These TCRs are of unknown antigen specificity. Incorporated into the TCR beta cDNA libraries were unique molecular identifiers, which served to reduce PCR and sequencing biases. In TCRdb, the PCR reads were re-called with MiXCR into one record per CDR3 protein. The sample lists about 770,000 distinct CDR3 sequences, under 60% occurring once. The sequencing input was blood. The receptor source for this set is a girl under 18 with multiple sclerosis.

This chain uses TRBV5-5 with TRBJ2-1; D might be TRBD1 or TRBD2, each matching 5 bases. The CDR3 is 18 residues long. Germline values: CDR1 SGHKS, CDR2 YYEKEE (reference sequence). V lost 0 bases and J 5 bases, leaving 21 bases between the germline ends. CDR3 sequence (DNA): TGTGCCAGCAGCTTGGAGGTCTCGGGGCCCCTGATTCACAATGAGCAGTTCTTC. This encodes CASSLEVSGPLIHNEQFF.

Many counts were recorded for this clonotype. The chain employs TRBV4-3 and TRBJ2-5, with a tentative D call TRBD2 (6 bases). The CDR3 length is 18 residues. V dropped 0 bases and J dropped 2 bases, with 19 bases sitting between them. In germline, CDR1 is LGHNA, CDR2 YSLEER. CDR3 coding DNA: TGCGCCAGCAGCCAAGAGAGGGTTTGGGGGGAATCACAAGAGACCCAGTACTTC. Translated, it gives CASSQERVWGESQETQYF.

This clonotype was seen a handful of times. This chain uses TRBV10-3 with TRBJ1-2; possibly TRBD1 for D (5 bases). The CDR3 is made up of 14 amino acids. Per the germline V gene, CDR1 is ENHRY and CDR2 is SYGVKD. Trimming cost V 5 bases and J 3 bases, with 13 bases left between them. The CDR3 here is CAISIQGSDYGYTF. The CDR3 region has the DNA TGTGCCATCAGTATCCAGGGTTCAGACTATGGCTACACCTTC.

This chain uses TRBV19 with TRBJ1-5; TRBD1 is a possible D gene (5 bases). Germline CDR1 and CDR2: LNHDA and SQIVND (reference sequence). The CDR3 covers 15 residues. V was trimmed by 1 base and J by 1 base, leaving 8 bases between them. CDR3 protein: CASSIGGGSNQPQHF. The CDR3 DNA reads TGTGCCAGTAGTATAGGCGGGGGAAGCAATCAGCCCCAGCATTTT.

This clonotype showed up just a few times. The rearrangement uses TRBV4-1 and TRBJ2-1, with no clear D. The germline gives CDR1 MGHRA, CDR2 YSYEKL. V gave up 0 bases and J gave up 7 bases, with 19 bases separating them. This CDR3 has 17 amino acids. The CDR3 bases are TGCGCCAGCAGCCAAGATTTTGGGATGGCTCCTTGGAATGAGCAGTTCTTC. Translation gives CASSQDFGMAPWNEQFF.

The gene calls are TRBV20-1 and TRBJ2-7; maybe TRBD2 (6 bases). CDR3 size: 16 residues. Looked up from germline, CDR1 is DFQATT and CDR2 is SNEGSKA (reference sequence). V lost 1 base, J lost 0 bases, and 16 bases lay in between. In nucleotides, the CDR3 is TGCAGTGCTAGAGTCCCGCGGGACGCCCGCTCCTACGAGCAGTACTTC. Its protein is CSARVPRDARSYEQYF.

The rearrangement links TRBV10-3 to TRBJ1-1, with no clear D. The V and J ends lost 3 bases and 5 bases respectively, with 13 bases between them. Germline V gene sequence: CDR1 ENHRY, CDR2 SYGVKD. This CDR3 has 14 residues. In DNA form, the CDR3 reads TGTGCCATCAGTGATAAGGGCCTGGGGACTGAAGCTTTCTTT. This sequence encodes CAISDKGLGTEAFF.

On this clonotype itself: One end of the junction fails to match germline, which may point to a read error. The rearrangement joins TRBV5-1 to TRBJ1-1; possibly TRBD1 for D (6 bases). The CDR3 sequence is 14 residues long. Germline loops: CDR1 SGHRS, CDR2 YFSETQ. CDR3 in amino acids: CASSGQLGDTEDFF. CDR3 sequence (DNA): TGCGCCAGCAGCGGACAGCTAGGGGACACTGAAGATTTCTTT. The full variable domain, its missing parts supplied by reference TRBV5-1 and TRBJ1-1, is KAGVTQTPRYLIKTRGQQVTLSCSPISGHRSVSWYQQTPGQGLQFLFEYFSETQRNKGNFPGRFSGRQFSNSRSEMNVSTLELGDSALYLCASSGQLGDTEDFFGQGTRLTVV.

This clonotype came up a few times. CDR3 nucleotide sequence: TGTGCCAGCAGTGCTGCTCCACTAGCGGGAGTAGCCTACAATGAGCAGTTCTTC. This encodes CASSAAPLAGVAYNEQFF. The rearrangement joins TRBV6-4 to TRBJ2-1, with TRBD2 matching 11 bases. The CDR3 loop spans 18 amino acids. The J segment lost 2 bases and the V segment lost 4 bases, leaving 10 bases of the junction unmatched. The germline V gene has CDR1 MRHNA and CDR2 SNTAGT.

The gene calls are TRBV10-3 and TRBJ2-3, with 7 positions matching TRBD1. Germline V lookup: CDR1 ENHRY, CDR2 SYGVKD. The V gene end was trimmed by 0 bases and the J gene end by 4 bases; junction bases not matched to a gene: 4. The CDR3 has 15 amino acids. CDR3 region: CAISESNRGSDTQYF. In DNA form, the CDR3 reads TGTGCCATCAGTGAGTCGAACAGGGGATCAGATACGCAGTATTTT.

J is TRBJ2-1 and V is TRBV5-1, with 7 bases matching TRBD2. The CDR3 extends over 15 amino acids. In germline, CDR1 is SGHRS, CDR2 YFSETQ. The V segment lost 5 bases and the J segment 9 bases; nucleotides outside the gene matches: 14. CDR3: CASSLAGAAPAEQFF. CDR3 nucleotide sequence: TGCGCCAGCAGTCTGGCGGGAGCGGCGCCCGCTGAGCAGTTCTTC.

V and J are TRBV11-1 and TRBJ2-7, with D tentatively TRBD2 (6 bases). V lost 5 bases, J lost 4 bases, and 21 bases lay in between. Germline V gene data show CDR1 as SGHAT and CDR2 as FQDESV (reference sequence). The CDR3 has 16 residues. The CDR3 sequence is CASSRVPAEEGYEQYF. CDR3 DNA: TGTGCCAGCAGCAGGGTACCCGCGGAGGAGGGTTACGAGCAGTACTTC.

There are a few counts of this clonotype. DNA for the CDR3: TGCAGTGCTAGCGTGCCCCAGGGGTACTATGGCTACACCTTC. As protein: CSASVPQGYYGYTF. The rearrangement joins TRBV20-1 to TRBJ1-2, with TRBD1 as a possible D gene (6 bases). CDR1 and CDR2 (germline): DFQATT, SNEGSKA (reference sequence). The germline V and J ends were trimmed by 3 bases and 3 bases, with 14 bases remaining between them. CDR3 length: 14 amino acids.

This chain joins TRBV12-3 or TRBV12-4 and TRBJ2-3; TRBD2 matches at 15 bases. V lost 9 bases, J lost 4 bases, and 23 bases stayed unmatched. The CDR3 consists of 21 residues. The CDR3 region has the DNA TGTGCCAGTAGCCCGCGGACTAGCGGGAGGGCCAATTGGTTTGGGGCAGATACGCAGTATTTT. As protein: CASSPRTSGRANWFGADTQYF.

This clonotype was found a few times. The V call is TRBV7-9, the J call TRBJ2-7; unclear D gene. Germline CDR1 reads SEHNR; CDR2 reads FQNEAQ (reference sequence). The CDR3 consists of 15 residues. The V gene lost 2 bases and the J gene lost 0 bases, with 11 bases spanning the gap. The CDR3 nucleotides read TGTGCCAGCAGCTTAACCCACGGCAGCTCCTACGAGCAGTACTTC. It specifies CASSLTHGSSYEQYF.

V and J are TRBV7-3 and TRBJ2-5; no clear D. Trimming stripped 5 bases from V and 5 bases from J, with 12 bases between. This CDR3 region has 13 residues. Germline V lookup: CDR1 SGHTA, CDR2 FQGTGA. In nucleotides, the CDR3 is TGTGCCAGCAGCCTAGTGCCCCCGGAGACCCAGTACTTC. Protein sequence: CASSLVPPETQYF. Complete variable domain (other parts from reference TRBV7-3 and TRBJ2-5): GAGVSQTPSNKVTEKGKYVELRCDPISGHTALYWYRQSLGQGPEFLIYFQGTGAADDSGLPNDRFFAVRPEGSVSTLKIQRTERGDSAVYLCASSLVPPETQYFGPGTRLLVL.

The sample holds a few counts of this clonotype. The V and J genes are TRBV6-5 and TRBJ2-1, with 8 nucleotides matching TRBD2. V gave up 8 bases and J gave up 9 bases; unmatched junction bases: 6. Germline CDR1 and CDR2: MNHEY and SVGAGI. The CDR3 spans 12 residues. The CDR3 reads CASARGGLEQFF. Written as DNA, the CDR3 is TGTGCCAGCGCCCGGGGGGGCCTTGAGCAGTTCTTC.

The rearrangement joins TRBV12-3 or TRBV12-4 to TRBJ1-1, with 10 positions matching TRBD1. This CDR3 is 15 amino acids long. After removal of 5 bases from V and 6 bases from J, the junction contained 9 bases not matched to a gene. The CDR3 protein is CASSTGTGEFAEAFF. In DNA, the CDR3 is TGTGCCAGCAGTACGGGGACAGGGGAGTTCGCTGAAGCTTTCTTT.